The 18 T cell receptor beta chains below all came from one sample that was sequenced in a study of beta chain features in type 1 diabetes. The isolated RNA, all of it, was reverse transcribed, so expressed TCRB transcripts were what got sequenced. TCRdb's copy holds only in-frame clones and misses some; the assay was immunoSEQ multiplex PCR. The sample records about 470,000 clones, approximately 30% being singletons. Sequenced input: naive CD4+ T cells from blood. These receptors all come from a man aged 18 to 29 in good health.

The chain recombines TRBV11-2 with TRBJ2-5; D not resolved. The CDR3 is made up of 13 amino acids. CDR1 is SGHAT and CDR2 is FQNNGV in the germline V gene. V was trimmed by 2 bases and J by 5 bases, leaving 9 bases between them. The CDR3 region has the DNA TGTGCCAGCAGCTTAAGCTCCGGTGAGACCCAGTACTTC. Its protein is CASSLSSGETQYF.

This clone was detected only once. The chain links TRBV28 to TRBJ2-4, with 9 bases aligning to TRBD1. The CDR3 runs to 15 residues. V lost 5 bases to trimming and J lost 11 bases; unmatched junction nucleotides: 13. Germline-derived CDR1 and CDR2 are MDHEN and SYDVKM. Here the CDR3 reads CASSTYRDRDFVQYF. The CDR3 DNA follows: TGTGCCAGCAGTACGTACCGGGACAGGGACTTCGTTCAGTACTTC.

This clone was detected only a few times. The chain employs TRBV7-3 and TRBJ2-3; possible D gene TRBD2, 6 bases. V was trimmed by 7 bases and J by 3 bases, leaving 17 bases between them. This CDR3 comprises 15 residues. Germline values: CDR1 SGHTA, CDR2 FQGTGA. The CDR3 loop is CASTSEGRMTDTQYF. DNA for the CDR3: TGTGCCAGCACCTCGGAGGGAAGGATGACAGATACGCAGTATTTT. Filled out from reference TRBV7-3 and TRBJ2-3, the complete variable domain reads GAGVSQTPSNKVTEKGKYVELRCDPISGHTALYWYRQSLGQGPEFLIYFQGTGAADDSGLPNDRFFAVRPEGSVSTLKIQRTERGDSAVYLCASTSEGRMTDTQYFGPGTRLTVL.

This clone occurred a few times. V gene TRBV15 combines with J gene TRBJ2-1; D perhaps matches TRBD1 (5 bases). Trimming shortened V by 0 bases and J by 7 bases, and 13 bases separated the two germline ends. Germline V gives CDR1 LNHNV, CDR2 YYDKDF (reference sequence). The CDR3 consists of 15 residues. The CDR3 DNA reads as TGTGCCACCAGCAGAGAAGGGGAAGGGCGGAATGAGCAGTTCTTC. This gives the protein CATSREGEGRNEQFF.

The CDR3 protein is CASSQAETSGHSGQFF. The CDR3 region has the DNA TGTGCCAGCAGCCAAGCTGAGACTAGCGGCCACAGTGGGCAGTTCTTC. The chain combines TRBV4-2 with TRBJ2-1; 9 positions agree with TRBD2. The V gene end was trimmed by 1 base and the J gene end by 12 bases; junction bases not matched to a gene: 13. The CDR3 sequence is 16 residues long. The germline gives CDR1 LGHNA, CDR2 YNFKEQ.

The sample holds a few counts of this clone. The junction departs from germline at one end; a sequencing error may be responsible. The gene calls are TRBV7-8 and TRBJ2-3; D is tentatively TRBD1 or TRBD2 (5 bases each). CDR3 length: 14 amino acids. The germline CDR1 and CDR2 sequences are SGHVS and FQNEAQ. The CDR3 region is CASTLRGATDTQYF. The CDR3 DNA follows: TGTGCCAGCACCTTAAGGGGAGCCACAGATACGCAGTATTTT.

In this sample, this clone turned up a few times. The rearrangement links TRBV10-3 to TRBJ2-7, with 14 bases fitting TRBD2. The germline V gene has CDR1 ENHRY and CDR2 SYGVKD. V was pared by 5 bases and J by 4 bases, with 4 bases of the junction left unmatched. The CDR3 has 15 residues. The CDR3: CAISPGTSGSYEQYF. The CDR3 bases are TGTGCCATCAGTCCCGGGACTAGCGGGAGTTACGAGCAGTACTTC.

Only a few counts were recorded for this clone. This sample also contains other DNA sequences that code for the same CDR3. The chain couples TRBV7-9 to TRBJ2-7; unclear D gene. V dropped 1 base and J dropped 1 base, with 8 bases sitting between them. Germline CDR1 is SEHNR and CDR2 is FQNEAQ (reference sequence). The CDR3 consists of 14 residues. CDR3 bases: TGTGCCAGCAGCTTAGGTCAGAATTCCTACGAGCAGTACTTC. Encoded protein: CASSLGQNSYEQYF.

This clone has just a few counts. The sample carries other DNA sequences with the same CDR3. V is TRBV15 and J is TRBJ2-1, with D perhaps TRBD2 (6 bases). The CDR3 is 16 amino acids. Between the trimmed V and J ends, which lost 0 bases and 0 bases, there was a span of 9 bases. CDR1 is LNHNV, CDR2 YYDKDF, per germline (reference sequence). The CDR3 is CATSREGGSSYNEQFF. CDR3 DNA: TGTGCCACCAGCAGAGAGGGAGGAAGCTCCTACAATGAGCAGTTCTTC. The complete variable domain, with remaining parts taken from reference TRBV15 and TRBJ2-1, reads DAMVIQNPRYQVTQFGKPVTLSCSQTLNHNVMYWYQQKSSQAPKLLFHYYDKDFNNEADTPDNFQSRRPNTSFCFLDIRSPGLGDTAMYLCATSREGGSSYNEQFFGPGTRLTVL.

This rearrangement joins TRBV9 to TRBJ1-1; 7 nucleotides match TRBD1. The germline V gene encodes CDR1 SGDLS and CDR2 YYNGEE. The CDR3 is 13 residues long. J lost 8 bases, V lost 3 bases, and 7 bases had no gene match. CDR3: CASSDRTGTEAFF. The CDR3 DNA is TGTGCCAGCAGCGATAGGACAGGCACGGAAGCTTTCTTT.

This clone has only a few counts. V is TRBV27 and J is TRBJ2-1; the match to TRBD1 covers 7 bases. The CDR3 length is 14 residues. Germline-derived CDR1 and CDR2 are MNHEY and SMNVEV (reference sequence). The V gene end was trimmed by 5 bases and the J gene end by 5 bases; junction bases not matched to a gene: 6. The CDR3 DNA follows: TGTGCCAGCAGTAAGACAGGGTTCGACAATGAGCAGTTCTTC. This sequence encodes CASSKTGFDNEQFF.

In DNA form, the CDR3 reads TGTGCCTGGAGTGTAAGTGGTCCCGGGGAGCTGTTTTTT. It specifies CAWSVSGPGELFF. The chain has TRBV30 and TRBJ2-2; no reliable D call. The CDR3 has 13 residues. Germline-derived CDR1 and CDR2 are GTSNPN and SVGIG (reference sequence). V was shortened by 0 bases and J by 6 bases, with 8 bases between the two germline ends.

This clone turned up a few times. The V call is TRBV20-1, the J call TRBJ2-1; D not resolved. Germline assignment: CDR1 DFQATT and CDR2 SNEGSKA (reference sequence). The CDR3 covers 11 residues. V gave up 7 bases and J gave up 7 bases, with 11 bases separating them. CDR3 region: CSVGPRNEQFF. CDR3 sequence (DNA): TGCAGTGTCGGACCTCGAAATGAGCAGTTCTTC.

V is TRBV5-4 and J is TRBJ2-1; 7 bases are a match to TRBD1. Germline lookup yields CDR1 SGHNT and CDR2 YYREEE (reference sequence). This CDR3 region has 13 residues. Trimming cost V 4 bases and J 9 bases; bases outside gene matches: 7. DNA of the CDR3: TGTGCCAGCAGCAGGGACAGCCGTGGTGAGCAGTTCTTC. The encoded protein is CASSRDSRGEQFF.

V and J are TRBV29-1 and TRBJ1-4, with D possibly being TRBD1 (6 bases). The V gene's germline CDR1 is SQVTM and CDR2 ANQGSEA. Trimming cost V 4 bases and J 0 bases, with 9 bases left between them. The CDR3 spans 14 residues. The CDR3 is CSVVDSATNEKLFF. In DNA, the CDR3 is TGCAGCGTTGTGGACAGTGCAACTAATGAAAAACTGTTTTTT.

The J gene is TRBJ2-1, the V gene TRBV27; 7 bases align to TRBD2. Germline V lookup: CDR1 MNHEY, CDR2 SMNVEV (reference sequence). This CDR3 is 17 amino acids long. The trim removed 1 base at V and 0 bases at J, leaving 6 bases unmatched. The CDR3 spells CASSLYKAGSSYNEQFF. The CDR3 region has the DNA TGTGCCAGCAGTTTATACAAAGCGGGAAGCTCCTACAATGAGCAGTTCTTC.

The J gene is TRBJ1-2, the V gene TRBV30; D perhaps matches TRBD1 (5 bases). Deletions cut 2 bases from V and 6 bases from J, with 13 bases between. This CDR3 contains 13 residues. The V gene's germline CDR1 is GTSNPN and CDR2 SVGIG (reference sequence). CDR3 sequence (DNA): TGTGCCTGGAGTCCCGGGGCTTCAAATGGCTACACCTTC. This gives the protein CAWSPGASNGYTF. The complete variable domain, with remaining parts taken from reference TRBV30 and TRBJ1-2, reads SQTIHQWPATLVQPVGSPLSLECTVEGTSNPNLYWYRQAAGRGLQLLFYSVGIGQISSEVPQNLSASRPQDRQFILSSKKLLLSDSGFYLCAWSPGASNGYTFGSGTRLTVV.

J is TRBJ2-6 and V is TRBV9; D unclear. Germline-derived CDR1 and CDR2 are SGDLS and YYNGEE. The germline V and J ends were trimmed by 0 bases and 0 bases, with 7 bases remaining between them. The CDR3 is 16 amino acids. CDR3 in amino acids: CASSVGVISGANVLTF. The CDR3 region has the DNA TGTGCCAGCAGCGTAGGGGTCATCTCTGGGGCCAACGTCCTGACTTTC.